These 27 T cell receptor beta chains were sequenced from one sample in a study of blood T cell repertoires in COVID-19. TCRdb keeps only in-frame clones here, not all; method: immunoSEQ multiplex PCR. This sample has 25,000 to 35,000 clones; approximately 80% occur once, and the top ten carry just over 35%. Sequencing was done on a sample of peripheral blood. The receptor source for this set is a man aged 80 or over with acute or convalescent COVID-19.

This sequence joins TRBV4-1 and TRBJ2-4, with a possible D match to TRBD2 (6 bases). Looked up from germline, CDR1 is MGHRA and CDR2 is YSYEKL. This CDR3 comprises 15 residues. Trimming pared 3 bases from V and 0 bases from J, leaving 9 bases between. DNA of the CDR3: TGCGCCAGCAGCCACGGGGGACTAGCCAAAAACATTCAGTACTTC. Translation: CASSHGGLAKNIQYF.

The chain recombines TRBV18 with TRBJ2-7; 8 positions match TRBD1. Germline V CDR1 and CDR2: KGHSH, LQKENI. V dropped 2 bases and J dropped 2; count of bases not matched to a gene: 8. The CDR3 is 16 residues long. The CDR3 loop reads CASSPFGTGAAYEQYF. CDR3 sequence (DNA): TGTGCCAGCTCACCATTCGGGACAGGCGCTGCCTACGAGCAGTACTTC. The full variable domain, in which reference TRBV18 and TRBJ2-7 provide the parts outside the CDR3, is NAGVMQNPRHLVRRRGQEARLRCSPMKGHSHVYWYRQLPEEGLKFMVYLQKENIIDESGMPKERFSAEFPKEGPSILRIQQVVRGDSAAYFCASSPFGTGAAYEQYFGPGTRLTVT.

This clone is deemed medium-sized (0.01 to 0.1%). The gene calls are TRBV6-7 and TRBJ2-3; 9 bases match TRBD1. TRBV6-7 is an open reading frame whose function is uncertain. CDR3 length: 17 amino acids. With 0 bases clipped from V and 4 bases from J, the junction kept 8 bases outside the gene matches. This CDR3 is CASSYSIRDRAPDTQYF. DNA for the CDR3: TGTGCCAGCAGTTACTCGATCCGGGACAGGGCTCCAGATACGCAGTATTTT.

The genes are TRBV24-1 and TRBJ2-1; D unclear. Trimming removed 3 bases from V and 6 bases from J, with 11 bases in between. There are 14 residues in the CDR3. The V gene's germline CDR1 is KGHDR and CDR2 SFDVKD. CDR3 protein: CATSDTQLGNEQFF. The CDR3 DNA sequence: TGTGCCACCAGTGATACCCAACTTGGCAATGAGCAGTTCTTC.

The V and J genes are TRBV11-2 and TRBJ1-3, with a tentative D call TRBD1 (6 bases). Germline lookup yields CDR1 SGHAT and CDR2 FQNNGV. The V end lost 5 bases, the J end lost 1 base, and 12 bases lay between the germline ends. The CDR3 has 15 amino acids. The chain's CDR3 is CASSPRGLSGNTIYF. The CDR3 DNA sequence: TGTGCCAGCAGCCCCAGGGGATTATCTGGAAACACCATATATTTT.

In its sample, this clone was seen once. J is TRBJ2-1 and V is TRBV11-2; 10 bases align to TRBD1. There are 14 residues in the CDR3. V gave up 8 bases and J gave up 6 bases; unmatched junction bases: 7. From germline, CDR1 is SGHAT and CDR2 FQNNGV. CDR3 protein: CASVRDRGPNEQFF. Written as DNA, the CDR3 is TGTGCCAGCGTCCGGGACAGGGGACCCAATGAGCAGTTCTTC.

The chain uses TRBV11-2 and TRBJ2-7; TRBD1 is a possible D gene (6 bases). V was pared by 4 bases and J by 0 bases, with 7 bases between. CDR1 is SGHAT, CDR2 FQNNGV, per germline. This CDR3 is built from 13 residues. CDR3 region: CASSSDSSYEQYF. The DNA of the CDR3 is TGTGCCAGCAGCTCGGACAGCTCCTACGAGCAGTACTTC.

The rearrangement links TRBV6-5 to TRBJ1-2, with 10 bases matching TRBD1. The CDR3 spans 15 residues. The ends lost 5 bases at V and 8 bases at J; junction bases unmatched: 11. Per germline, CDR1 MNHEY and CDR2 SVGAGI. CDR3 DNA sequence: TGTGCCAGCAGTAAATCGTCCGACAGGGGGCGAGGCTACACCTTC. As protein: CASSKSSDRGRGYTF.

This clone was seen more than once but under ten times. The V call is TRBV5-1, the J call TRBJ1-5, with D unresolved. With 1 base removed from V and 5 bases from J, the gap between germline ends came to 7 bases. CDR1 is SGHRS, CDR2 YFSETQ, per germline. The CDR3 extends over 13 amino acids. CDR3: CASSLLQDQPQHF. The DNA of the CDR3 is TGCGCCAGCAGCTTGTTGCAGGATCAGCCCCAGCATTTT.

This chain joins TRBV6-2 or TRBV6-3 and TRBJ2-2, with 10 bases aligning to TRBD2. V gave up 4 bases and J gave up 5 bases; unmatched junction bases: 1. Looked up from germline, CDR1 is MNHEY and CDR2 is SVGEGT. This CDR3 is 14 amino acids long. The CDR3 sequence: CASSWGLATGELFF. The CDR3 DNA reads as TGTGCCAGCAGTTGGGGACTAGCGACCGGGGAGCTGTTTTTT.

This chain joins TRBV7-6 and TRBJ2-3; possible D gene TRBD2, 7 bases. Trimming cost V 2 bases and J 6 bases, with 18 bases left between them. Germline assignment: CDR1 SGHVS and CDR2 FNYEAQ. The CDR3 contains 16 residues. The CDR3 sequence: CASSLIRGASSDTQYF. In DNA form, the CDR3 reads TGTGCCAGCAGCTTAATCCGGGGGGCCAGTTCCGATACGCAGTATTTT.

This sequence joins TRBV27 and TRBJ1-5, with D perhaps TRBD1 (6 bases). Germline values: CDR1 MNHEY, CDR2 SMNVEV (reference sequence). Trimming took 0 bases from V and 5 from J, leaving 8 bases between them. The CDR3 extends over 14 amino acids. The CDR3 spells CASSLSQGDQPQHF. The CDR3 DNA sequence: TGTGCCAGCAGTTTATCACAGGGAGATCAGCCCCAGCATTTT.

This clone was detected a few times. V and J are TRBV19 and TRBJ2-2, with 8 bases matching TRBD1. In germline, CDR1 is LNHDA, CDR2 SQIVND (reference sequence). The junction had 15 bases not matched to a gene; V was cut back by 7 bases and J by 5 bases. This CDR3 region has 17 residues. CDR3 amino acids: CASTPLGQGAMTGELFF. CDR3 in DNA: TGTGCCAGTACCCCCCTCGGCCAGGGGGCAATGACCGGGGAGCTGTTTTTT. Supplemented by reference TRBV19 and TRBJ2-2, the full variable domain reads DGGITQSPKYLFRKEGQNVTLSCEQNLNHDAMYWYRQDPGQGLRLIYYSQIVNDFQKGDIAEGYSVSREKKESFPLTVTSAQKNPTAFYLCASTPLGQGAMTGELFFGEGSRLTVL.

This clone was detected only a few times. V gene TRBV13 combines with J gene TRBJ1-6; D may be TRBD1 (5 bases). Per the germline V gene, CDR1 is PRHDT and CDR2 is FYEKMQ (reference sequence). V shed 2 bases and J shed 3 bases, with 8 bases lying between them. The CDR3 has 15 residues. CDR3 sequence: CASSLWGFYNSPLHF. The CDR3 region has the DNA TGTGCCAGCAGCTTATGGGGCTTCTATAATTCACCCCTCCACTTT.

CDR3 loop: CASSIDSTLGPGQTNTGELFF. The CDR3 nucleotides are TGTGCCAGTAGTATAGATAGTACCTTAGGACCGGGACAGACTAACACCGGGGAGCTGTTTTTT. The V gene is TRBV19, the J gene TRBJ2-2; 7 bases line up with TRBD1. The V and J ends lost 0 bases and 2 bases, in that order; junction bases with no gene match: 18. Germline V gene lookup returns CDR1 LNHDA and CDR2 SQIVND (reference sequence). This CDR3 is 21 amino acids long.

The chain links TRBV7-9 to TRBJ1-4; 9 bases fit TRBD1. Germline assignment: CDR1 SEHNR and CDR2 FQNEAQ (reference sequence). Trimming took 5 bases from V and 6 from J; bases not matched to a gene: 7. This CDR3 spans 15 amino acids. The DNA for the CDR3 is TGTGCCAGCAGCCCAGGACAGGGGAGAGATGAAAAACTGTTTTTT. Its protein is CASSPGQGRDEKLFF.

The CDR3 protein is CASSQDGGAREQYF. CDR3 nucleotides: TGCGCCAGCAGCCAAGATGGGGGGGCCCGTGAGCAGTACTTC. The V gene is TRBV4-1, the J gene TRBJ2-7; D perhaps matches TRBD2 (7 bases). In germline, CDR1 is MGHRA, CDR2 YSYEKL. The CDR3 consists of 14 residues. V was pared by 0 bases and J by 7 bases, with 13 bases between.

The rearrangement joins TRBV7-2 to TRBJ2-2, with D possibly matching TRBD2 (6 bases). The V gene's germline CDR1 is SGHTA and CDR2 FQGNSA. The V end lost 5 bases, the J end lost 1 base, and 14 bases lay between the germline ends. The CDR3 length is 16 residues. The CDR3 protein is CASSPSTGVNTGELFF. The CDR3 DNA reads TGTGCCAGCAGCCCCTCTACGGGGGTGAACACCGGGGAGCTGTTTTTT.

The CDR3 spells CASMGTGAGNTIYF. The CDR3 coding sequence is TGTGCCAGTATGGGGACAGGGGCTGGAAACACCATATATTTT. The chain employs TRBV19 and TRBJ1-3; 10 bases match TRBD1. This CDR3 comprises 14 residues. Trimming at V came to 7 bases and at J to 2 bases, leaving 2 bases not matched to a gene. The germline V gene has CDR1 LNHDA and CDR2 SQIVND (reference sequence).

The CDR3 coding sequence is TGCGCCAGCAGCTTGGGACAGTTCTCCTACGAGCAGTACTTC. This translates into CASSLGQFSYEQYF. The chain carries TRBV5-1 and TRBJ2-7, with D perhaps TRBD1 (5 bases). The CDR3 is made up of 14 amino acids. Trimming pared 0 bases from V and 0 bases from J, leaving 7 bases between. Germline CDR1 and CDR2: SGHRS and YFSETQ.

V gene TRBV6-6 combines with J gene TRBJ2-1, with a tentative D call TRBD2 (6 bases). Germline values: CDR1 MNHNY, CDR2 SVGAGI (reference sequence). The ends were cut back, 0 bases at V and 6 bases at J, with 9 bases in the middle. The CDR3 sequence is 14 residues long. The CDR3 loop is CASSYSGLSNEQFF. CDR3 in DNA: TGTGCCAGCAGTTACTCGGGACTCAGCAATGAGCAGTTCTTC.

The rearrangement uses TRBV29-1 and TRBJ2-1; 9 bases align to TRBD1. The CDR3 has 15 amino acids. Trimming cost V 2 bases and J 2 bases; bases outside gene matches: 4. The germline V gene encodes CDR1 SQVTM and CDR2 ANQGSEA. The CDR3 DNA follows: TGCAGCGTTGAAACGTGGACAGGGGCCTACAATGAGCAGTTCTTC. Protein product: CSVETWTGAYNEQFF.

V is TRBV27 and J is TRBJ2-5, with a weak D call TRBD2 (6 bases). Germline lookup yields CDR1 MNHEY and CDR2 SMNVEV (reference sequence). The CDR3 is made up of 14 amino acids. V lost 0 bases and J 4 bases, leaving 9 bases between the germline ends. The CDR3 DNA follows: TGTGCCAGCAGTTTATCGGTGGGGGGAGAGACCCAGTACTTC. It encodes CASSLSVGGETQYF.

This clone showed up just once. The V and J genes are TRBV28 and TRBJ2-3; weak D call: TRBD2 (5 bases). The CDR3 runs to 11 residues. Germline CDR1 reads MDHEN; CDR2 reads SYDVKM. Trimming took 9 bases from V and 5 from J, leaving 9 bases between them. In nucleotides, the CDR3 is TGTGCCAGTAGGACTCAAGATACGCAGTATTTT. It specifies CASRTQDTQYF.

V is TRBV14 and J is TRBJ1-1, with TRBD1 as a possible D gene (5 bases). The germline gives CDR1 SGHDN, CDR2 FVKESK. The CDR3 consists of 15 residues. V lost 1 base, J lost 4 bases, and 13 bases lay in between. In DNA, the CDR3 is TGTGCCAGCAGCCAAGTTGGGGGGGTCTCCACTGAAGCTTTCTTT. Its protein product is CASSQVGGVSTEAFF.

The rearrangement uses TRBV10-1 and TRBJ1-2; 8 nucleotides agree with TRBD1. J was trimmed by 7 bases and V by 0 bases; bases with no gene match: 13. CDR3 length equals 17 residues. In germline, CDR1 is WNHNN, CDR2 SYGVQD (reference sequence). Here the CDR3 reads CASSESPGGGVSCGYTF. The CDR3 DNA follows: TGCGCCAGCAGTGAGTCGCCAGGGGGCGGGGTGTCTTGTGGCTACACCTTC.

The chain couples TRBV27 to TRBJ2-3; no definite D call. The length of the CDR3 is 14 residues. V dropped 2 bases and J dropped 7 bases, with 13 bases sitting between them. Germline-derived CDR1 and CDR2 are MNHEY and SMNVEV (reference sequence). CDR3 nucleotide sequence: TGTGCCAGCAGTTTAATGGCCCTCGGGTATACGCAGTATTTT. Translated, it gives CASSLMALGYTQYF.